The present T cell receptor beta chain was sequenced within a study of blood T cells in healthy people across ages. This CDR3 has 15 amino acids. In germline, CDR1 is MGHRA, CDR2 YSYEKL. Losses at the gene ends were 3 bases for V and 7 bases for J; bases not matched to a gene: 12. PCR was performed a second time for about 7 to 11 cycles using a sample-barcoded 5' primer and a J-beta primer mix. TCRdb reprocessed the 5' RACE reads with MiXCR, giving one entry per CDR3 protein. The sample records 1.5 million to 2 million distinct CDR3 sequences, roughly 32% being singletons. The rearrangement joins TRBV4-1 to TRBJ2-7; 7 nucleotides agree with TRBD1. This receptor was obtained from a woman in her thirties in good health. The sequencing input was blood. The CDR3 region is CASSQQPGARGEQYF. For the CDR3, the DNA is TGCGCCAGCAGCCAGCAGCCAGGGGCCAGGGGGGAGCAGTACTTC.